One TCR beta chain is described in this entry. Both subsets, CD45RA+ naive and CD45RA-negative memory, were split from the CD4+ cells. Method: immunoSEQ multiplex PCR; TCRdb's copy keeps in-frame clones and lacks some. The table includes under 2,500,000 clones, 95% detected once. Germline CDR1 ENHRY, CDR2 SYGVKD. Trimming pared 4 bases from V and 3 bases from J, leaving 16 bases between. The CDR3 spans 16 residues. These data are taken from a study of shared clonotypes between healthy human individuals. The source material was naive CD4+ T cells sorted from blood. The subset is: CD45RA+ positively selected. The receptor comes from a man aged 18-30 years in good health. The J gene is TRBJ1-3, the V gene TRBV10-3; TRBD1 might be the D (5 bases). CDR3 in amino acids: CAISVNFAGSGNTIYF. CDR3 coding DNA: TGTGCCATCAGTGTGAATTTTGCAGGGAGTGGAAACACCATATATTTT.